This TCR beta chain derives from a study of T cells in Graves' hyperthyroidism and ophthalmopathy (dated by TCRdb to about 2019). Some background on the complete study: Peripheral blood samples were taken at the time of initial diagnosis, prior to any treatment. A discovery cohort of 95 to 100 patients, fewer than 50 with Graves' ophthalmopathy and under 60 with stable Graves' hyperthyroidism, was used to find distinguishing TCR V-J signatures. An independent validation cohort of fewer than 20 hyperthyroidism patients and approximately 15 patients who later progressed to ophthalmopathy tested prospective prediction of ophthalmopathy. The roughly 100 discovery patients were randomly divided into training and test sets at a 7:3 ratio. The study also compared thyroid tissue and blood T-cell repertoires from about six Graves' hyperthyroidism patients. Once sampling was done, hyperthyroidism patients were given methimazole at a starting dose of 30 mg daily, whereas ophthalmopathy patients were given high-dose intravenous methylprednisolone. The paper reports TCR Vbeta CDR3 sequencing of about 140 peripheral blood samples: some 44 ophthalmopathy, some 80 hyperthyroidism and approximately 17 progressor patients. Overall results and qualifications from the work: In validation, the model predicted progression to ophthalmopathy a median of roughly six months before onset, with 70% to 71% sensitivity and just under 75% specificity. No statistical method was used to set the sample size in advance, and investigators knew the group allocation. Most expanded thyroid clonotypes (frequency above 0.001) were also found in blood, which suggests that blood repertoires may mirror thyroid immune responses. A model built on a 13 V-J signature distinguished ophthalmopathy from stable hyperthyroidism, reaching 85% to 90% sensitivity and 81.08% specificity in cross-validation and 80%/75% in testing.

The TCR beta CDR3 regions were amplified from the RNA transcripts. For the first round of RT-PCR on the TCR CDR3, the HTBI primer set was used together with the Qiagen OneStep RT-PCR kit. The libraries were constructed in a second round of multiplex PCR and then size-selected and purified. The libraries were sequenced on an Illumina HiSeq2000 using paired-end 100 bp reads. The study's own analysis went as follows. Raw data were processed with SOAPnuke, discarding reads with adapters, uncalled bases, mean Phred below 15, or no exact constant-primer or identifier match. COPE v1.2.5 was used to merge high-quality paired reads, and clonotypes were defined as unique nucleotide sequences. MiTCR v1.1 was used to align the clonotypes against IMGT TRBV, TRBD and TRBJ reference segments. The analysis was restricted to V-J combinations with a frequency above 0.0001, which together covered roughly 99% of the repertoires. A TCS score was defined as the ratio of F50 (clonal expansion) to E x V (chaos), with BLOSUM62-based TCRdist applied between CDR3 peptides within each V-J. Welch's t-statistics and random forest reduced approximately 520 V-J features to 10 to 15, which were used in a naive Bayes classifier (R e1071). Using fastp at Q25 and MiXCR, TCRdb reprocessed the public reads and kept productive beta chains. Records with the same CDR3 protein are collapsed into one entry carrying the most frequent genes and DNA. It is TCRdb's table, rather than the study itself, that gives the V and J calls and clone size. Across this sample there are about 640,000 distinct CDR3 sequences, with about 15% seen only once. Under 15% of the sample rests with the top ten.

The CDR3 holds 13 amino acids from the cysteine to the phenylalanine. This entry keeps only the CDR3 DNA: 39 bases, framed from base 1. The germline V gene sets CDR1 to MDHEN and CDR2 to SYDVKM. V lost 8 bases and J lost 4 bases; the stretch between them is 14 bases long. Moderately to severely active disease, a Clinical Activity Score of at least 3, a NOSPECS grade of at least 4, and a duration under 3 months were present in ophthalmopathy patients. The study excluded patients with uncontrolled infections, other autoimmune diseases, pregnancy or lactation. Diagnoses were established on the basis of clinical symptoms, serum thyroxine and TRAb, thyroid ultrasound, and orbital computed tomography. Ficoll-Paque density gradient centrifugation was used to isolate PBMCs from about 10 ml of fresh peripheral blood. Trizol reagent was used to extract total RNA, and RNA quality was then checked on an Agilent 2100 Bioanalyzer.

This clonotype was observed at least ten times. The antigen it binds to is not known. It has no much larger one-base neighbor in the sample; base qualities were not kept. This TCR derives from a woman in her 50s with Graves' ophthalmopathy. This chain is built from TRBV28 and TRBJ1-1; possibly the D gene is TRBD1, per 6 matching bases. The source material was blood. The CDR3 is CASVPGGLTEAFF. The nucleotide sequence reads as follows: TGTGCCAGCGTACCCGGGGGGCTCACTGAAGCTTTCTTT.